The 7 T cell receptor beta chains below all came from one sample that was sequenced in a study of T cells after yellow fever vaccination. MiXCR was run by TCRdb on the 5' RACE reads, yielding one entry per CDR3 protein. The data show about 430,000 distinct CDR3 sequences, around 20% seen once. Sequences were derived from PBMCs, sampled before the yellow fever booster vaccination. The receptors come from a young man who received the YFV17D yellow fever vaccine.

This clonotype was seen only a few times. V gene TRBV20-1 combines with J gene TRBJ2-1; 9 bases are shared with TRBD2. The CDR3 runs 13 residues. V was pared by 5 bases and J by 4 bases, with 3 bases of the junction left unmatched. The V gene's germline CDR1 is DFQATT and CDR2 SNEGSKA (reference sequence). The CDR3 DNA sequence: TGCAGTGCTTTTAGCGGGGGATACAATGAGCAGTTCTTC. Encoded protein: CSAFSGGYNEQFF.

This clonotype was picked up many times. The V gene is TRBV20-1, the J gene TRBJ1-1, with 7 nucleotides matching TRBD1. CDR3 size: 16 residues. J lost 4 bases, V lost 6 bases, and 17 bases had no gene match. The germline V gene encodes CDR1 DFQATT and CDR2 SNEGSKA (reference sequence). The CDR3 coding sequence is TGCAGTGCAAAACTTACAGGGGACGGTTGCTGCACTGAAGCTTTCTTT. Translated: CSAKLTGDGCCTEAFF.

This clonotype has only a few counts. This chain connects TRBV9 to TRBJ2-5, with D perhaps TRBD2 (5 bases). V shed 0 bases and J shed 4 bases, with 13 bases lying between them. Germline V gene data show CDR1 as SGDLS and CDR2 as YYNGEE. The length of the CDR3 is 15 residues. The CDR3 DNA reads TGTGCCAGCAGCGTAGAGTGGGGTGCGGGAGAGACCCAGTACTTC. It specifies CASSVEWGAGETQYF.

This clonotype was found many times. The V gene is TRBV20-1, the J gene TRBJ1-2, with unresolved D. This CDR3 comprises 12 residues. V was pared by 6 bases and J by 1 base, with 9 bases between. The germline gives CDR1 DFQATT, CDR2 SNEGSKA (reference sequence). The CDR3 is CSASTNNYGYTF. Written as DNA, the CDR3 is TGCAGTGCCTCGACAAATAACTATGGCTACACCTTC.

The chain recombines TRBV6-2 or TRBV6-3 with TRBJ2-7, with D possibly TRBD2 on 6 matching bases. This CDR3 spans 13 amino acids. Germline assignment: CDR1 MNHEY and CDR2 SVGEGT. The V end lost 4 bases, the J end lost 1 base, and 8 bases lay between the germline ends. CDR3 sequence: CASSWTTSYEQYV. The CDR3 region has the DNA TGTGCCAGCAGTTGGACTACTTCCTACGAGCAGTACGTC.

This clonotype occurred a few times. The CDR3 DNA sequence: TGTGCCATCAGCACCCGGACCGGGGAATCCTACGAGCAGTACTTC. Amino acid sequence: CAISTRTGESYEQYF. This rearrangement joins TRBV10-3 to TRBJ2-7; possible D gene TRBD2, 5 bases. The germline V gene has CDR1 ENHRY and CDR2 SYGVKD. The CDR3 totals 15 residues. The ends were cut back, 6 bases at V and 1 base at J, with 16 bases in the middle.

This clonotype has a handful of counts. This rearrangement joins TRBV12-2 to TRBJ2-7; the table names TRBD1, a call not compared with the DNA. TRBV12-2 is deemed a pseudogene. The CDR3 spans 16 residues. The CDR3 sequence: CASRLARGTGSYEQYV. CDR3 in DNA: TGTGCAAGTCGCTTAGCGCGGGGGACAGGGTCATACGAGCAGTACGTC.